This T cell receptor (beta chain) was found in a study of cytomegalovirus exposure and HLA in healthy donors. PCR amplification relied on 60 Vbeta primers (plus 13 Jbeta primers). Method: immunoSEQ multiplex PCR; TCRdb's copy keeps in-frame clones and lacks some. The sample lists 90,000 to 120,000 clones, around 73% occurring once. Whole-study findings and limits: The only immune exposure information that was available was CMV serostatus. V- and J-gene trimming of TCR beta was linked (in a later analysis) to a missense DCLRE1C variant. Earlier analysis looked at TCR beta V segments, and most were productive about 90% or about 30% of the time.

In the case of this clone: As yet, its antigen is unknown.

The TCR sequence derives from a man aged 30 to 39 in good health and CMV-seronegative. Sequencing was performed on PBMCs.

CDR3 in amino acids: CASSLLPLAGANSPLHF. In DNA, the CDR3 is TGTGCCAGCAGCCTTTTGCCGCTTGCAGGGGCGAATTCACCCCTCCACTTT. The chain carries TRBV7-6 and TRBJ1-6; TRBD1 might be the D (6 bases). Germline-derived CDR1 and CDR2 are SGHVS and FNYEAQ. This CDR3 is built from 17 residues. With 5 bases removed from V and 7 bases from J, the gap between germline ends came to 21 bases.